These 4 T cell receptor beta chains were sequenced from one sample in a study of blood T cell repertoires in COVID-19. Repertoires were generated with immunoSEQ multiplex PCR, while TCRdb's copy carries only in-frame clones and drops some. The sample holds approximately 130,000 clones; 84% are singletons and the top ten take around 13%. The sample comprised peripheral blood. The receptor set was obtained from a human donor in a cohort sampled during active COVID-19.

The chain is built from TRBV9 and TRBJ1-6; maybe TRBD1 (5 bases). Germline loops: CDR1 SGDLS, CDR2 YYNGEE. Trimming left V 0 bases short and J 6 bases short, with 7 bases between. CDR3 length equals 14 residues. CDR3 in DNA: TGTGCCAGCAGCGTAGTGGACATTAATTCACCCCTCCACTTT. Protein product: CASSVVDINSPLHF.

The chain uses TRBV29-1 and TRBJ2-3, with 11 bases lining up with TRBD1. The CDR3 consists of 14 residues. J was trimmed by 4 bases and V by 6 bases; bases with no gene match: 6. The germline gives CDR1 SQVTM, CDR2 ANQGSEA. This CDR3 is CSVAGQGVPDTQYF. In nucleotides, the CDR3 is TGCAGCGTGGCGGGACAGGGGGTCCCAGATACGCAGTATTTT.

V is TRBV20-1 and J is TRBJ2-7; 8 positions match TRBD1. The CDR3 runs 15 residues. Germline CDR1 reads DFQATT; CDR2 reads SNEGSKA (reference sequence). V was pared by 6 bases and J by 2 bases, with 12 bases of the junction left unmatched. The CDR3 sequence: CSASRGRGPTYEQYF. The CDR3 nucleotides read TGCAGTGCCAGTCGTGGCAGGGGGCCGACCTACGAGCAGTACTTC.

The chain recombines TRBV7-6 with TRBJ2-2, with D possibly being TRBD2 (5 bases). The germline V gene has CDR1 SGHVS and CDR2 FNYEAQ. V was shortened by 5 bases and J by 3 bases, with 13 bases between the two germline ends. The CDR3 contains 15 residues. The CDR3 DNA sequence: TGTGCCAGCAGCCCAACACTAGTGGACACCGGGGAGCTGTTTTTT. It is translated as CASSPTLVDTGELFF.